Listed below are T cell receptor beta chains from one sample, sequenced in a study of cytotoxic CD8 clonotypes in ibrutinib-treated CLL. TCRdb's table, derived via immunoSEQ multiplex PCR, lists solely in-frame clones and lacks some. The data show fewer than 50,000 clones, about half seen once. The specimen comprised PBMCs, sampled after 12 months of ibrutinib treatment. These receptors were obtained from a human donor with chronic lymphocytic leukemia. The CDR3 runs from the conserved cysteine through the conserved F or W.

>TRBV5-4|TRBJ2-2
CASSYETSGRAYGELFF
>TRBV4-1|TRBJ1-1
CASSRGQGALNTEAFF
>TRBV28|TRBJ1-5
CASSSGGRKGPQHF
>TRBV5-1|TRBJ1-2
CASSLIDSPNYGYTF
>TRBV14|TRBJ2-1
CASSRRASGDYNEQFF
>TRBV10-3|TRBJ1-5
CAISVGLESNQPQHF
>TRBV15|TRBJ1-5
CATSRGQGKYQPQHF
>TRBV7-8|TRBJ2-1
CASSPYTNEQFF
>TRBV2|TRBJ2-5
CASTREGRQTQYF
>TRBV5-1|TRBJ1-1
CASSATDGLPNTEAFF
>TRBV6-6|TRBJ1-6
CASSYLGQKNSPLHF
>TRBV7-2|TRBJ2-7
CASSLAFAGALEQYF
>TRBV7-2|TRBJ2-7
CASSSFGTSAYEQYF
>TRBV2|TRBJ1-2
CASRDPMNPYGYTF
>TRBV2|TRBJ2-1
CASSDGTSGWNEQFF
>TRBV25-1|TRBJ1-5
CASSDYLNQPQHF
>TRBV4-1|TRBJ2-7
CASSQTTGDPYEQYF
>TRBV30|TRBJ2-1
CAWMPGSNSYNEQFF
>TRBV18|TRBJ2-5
CASSQETQYF
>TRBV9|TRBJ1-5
CASSVLLPGQNQPQHF
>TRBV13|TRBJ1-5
CASSWGSNQPQHF
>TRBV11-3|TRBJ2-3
CASSRAARGSGTDTQYF
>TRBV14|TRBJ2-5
CASSPRLALQETQYF
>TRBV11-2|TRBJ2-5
CASSLAGTSGRQETQYF
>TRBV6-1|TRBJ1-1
CASARGQGEAFF
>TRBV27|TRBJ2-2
CASNPSGGGELFF
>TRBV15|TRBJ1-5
CATSRGDLRGNQPQHF
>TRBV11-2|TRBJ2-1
CASSQPPLYNEQFF
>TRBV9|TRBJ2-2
CASSVITGELFF
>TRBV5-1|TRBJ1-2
CASSLVPSESGYTF
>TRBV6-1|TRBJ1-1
CASSERPTRGARAEAFF